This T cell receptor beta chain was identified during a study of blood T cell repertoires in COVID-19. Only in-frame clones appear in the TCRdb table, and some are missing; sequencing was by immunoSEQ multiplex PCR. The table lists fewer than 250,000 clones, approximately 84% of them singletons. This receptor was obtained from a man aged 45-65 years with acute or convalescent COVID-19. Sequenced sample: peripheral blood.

This CDR3 is CASSLVAGVNTEAFF. For the CDR3, the DNA is TGCGCCAGCAGCTTGGTAGCGGGGGTGAACACTGAAGCTTTCTTT. This sequence joins TRBV5-1 and TRBJ1-1; maybe TRBD1 (5 bases). Looked up from germline, CDR1 is SGHRS and CDR2 is YFSETQ. This CDR3 spans 15 amino acids. Trimming shortened V by 0 bases and J by 0 bases, and 9 bases separated the two germline ends.